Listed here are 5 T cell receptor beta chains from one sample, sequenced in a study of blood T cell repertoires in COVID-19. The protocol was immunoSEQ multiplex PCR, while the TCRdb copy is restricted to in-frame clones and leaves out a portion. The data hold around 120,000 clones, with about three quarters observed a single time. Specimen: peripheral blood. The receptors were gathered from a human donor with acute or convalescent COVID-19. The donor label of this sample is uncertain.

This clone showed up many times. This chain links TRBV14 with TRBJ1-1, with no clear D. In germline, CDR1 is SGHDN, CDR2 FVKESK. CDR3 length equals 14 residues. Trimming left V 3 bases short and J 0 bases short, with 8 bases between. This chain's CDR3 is CASSHPGLNTEAFF. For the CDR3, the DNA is TGTGCCAGCAGCCACCCGGGTCTGAACACTGAAGCTTTCTTT.

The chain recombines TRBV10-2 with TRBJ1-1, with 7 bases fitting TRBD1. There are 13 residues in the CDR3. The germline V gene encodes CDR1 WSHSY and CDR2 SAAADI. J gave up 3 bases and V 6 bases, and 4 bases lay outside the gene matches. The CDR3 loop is CASSRTGDTEAFF. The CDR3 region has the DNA TGCGCCAGCAGCCGTACAGGGGACACTGAAGCTTTCTTT.

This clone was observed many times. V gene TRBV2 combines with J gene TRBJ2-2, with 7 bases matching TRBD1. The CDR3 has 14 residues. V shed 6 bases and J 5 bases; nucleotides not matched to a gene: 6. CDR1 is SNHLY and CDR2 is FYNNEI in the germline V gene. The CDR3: CASSVQGITGELFF. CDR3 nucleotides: TGTGCCAGCAGCGTACAGGGGATTACCGGGGAGCTGTTTTTT.

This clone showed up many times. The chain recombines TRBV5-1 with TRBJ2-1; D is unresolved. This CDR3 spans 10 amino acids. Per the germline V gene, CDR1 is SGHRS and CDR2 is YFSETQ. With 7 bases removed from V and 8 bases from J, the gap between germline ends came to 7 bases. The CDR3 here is CASLQDEQFF. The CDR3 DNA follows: TGCGCCAGCCTCCAGGATGAGCAGTTCTTC.

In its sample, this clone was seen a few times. In DNA form, the CDR3 reads TGTGCCAGCAGTGACGTGGGACAGGGGAATGAAAAACTGTTTTTT. It encodes CASSDVGQGNEKLFF. This chain links TRBV2 with TRBJ1-4; 10 nucleotides align to TRBD1. With 3 bases clipped from V and 5 bases from J, the junction kept 3 bases outside the gene matches. Germline V gene lookup returns CDR1 SNHLY and CDR2 FYNNEI. The CDR3 has 15 amino acids.